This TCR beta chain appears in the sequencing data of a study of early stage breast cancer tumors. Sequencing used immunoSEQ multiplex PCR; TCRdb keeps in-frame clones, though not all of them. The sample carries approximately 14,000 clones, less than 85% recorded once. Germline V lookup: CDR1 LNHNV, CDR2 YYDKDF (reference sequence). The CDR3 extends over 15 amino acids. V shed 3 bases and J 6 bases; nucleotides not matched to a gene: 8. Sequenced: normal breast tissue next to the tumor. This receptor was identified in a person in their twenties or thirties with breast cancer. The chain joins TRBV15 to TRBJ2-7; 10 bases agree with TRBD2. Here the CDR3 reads CATSSRAGGQGEQYF. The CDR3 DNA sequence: TGTGCCACCAGCAGCCGAGCGGGAGGGCAAGGCGAGCAGTACTTC.